A selection of T cell receptor beta chains follows, all from one sample in a study of T-cell reconstitution after alpha-beta-depleted transplantation in children. TCRdb re-analysed the PCR reads in MiXCR, keeping a single row per CDR3 protein. The sample yields about 270,000 distinct CDR3 sequences, roughly 9.5% seen once. Material: PBMCs from the stem cell graft donor, obtained from the stem cell graft. The receptor set was obtained from a human donor who donated a stem cell graft to a child with SCID. Each CDR3 is given with its conserved first and last residue.

V gene: TRBV9; CDR3 protein: CASSPTLEPRKETQYF
V gene: TRBV27; CDR3 protein: CASSLKVAGEQFF
V gene: TRBV7-2; CDR3 protein: CASSLYRTGIYEQYF
V gene: TRBV4-1; CDR3 protein: CASSPRRPEQYF
V gene: TRBV6-2/TRBV6-3; CDR3 protein: CASSYEWGPYEQYF
V gene: TRBV6-4; CDR3 protein: CASSDGSGRGTEAFF
V gene: TRBV5-1; CDR3 protein: CASSLEGTTGELFF
V gene: TRBV18; CDR3 protein: CASSPSQGGSYEQYF
V gene: TRBV3-1; CDR3 protein: CASSPTQRNYGYTF
V gene: TRBV7-9; CDR3 protein: CASSPRGQANTGELFF
V gene: TRBV5-1; CDR3 protein: CASSLGPTGSGNTIYF
V gene: TRBV12-3/TRBV12-4; CDR3 protein: CASSLNDNSPLHF
V gene: TRBV25-1; CDR3 protein: CASSVYEETQYF
V gene: TRBV7-3; CDR3 protein: CASSYPSSSGGTDTQYF
V gene: TRBV9; CDR3 protein: CASSARGDTGELFF
V gene: TRBV20-1; CDR3 protein: CSARVNNEQFF
V gene: TRBV18; CDR3 protein: CASSPPFSKAYEQYF
V gene: TRBV7-3; CDR3 protein: CASSLSQGNGYTF
V gene: TRBV12-3/TRBV12-4; CDR3 protein: CASSRTGTGGEKLFF
V gene: TRBV3-1; CDR3 protein: CASSQDGSSYGYTF
V gene: TRBV5-1; CDR3 protein: CASSLTSGALETQYF
V gene: TRBV4-1; CDR3 protein: CASSQSGGFLEQFF
V gene: TRBV10-3; CDR3 protein: CASMDRISPEAFF
V gene: TRBV7-2; CDR3 protein: CASSLVGGLNQPQHF
V gene: TRBV6-5; CDR3 protein: CASSYSGTGGTEAFF
V gene: TRBV7-8; CDR3 protein: CASSLSGGLGTGELFF
V gene: TRBV6-2/TRBV6-3; CDR3 protein: CASSYLSGTSGSLSSTDTQYF
V gene: TRBV15; CDR3 protein: CATSRVTSGDEQYF
V gene: TRBV10-3; CDR3 protein: CAIRDDTYEQYF
V gene: TRBV2; CDR3 protein: CASKVGQGEEQYF
V gene: TRBV27; CDR3 protein: CASSFGSSSYNEQFF
V gene: TRBV27; CDR3 protein: CASSLWLGAGTGELFF
V gene: TRBV12-3/TRBV12-4; CDR3 protein: CASSLVTATQETQYF
V gene: TRBV24-1; CDR3 protein: CATSHTGGTEAFF
V gene: TRBV11-2; CDR3 protein: CASSLGPPSNEQFF